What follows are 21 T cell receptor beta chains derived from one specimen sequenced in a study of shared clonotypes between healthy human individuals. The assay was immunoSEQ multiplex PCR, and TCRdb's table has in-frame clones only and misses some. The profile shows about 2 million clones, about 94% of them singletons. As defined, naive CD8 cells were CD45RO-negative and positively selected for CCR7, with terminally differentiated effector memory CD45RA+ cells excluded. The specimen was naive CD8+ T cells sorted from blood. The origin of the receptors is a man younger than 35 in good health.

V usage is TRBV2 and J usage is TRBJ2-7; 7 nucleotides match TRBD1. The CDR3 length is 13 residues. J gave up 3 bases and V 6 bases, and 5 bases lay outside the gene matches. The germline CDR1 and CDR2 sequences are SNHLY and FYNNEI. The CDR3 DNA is TGTGCCAGCAGACAAAGACAGGGCTACGAGCAGTACTTC. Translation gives CASRQRQGYEQYF. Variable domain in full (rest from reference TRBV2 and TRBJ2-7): EPEVTQTPSHQVTQMGQEVILRCVPISNHLYFYWYRQILGQKVEFLVSFYNNEISEKSEIFDDQFSVERPDGSNFTLKIRSTKLEDSAMYFCASRQRQGYEQYFGPGTRLTVT.

The CDR3 coding sequence is TGTGCCAGCAGTCCCTCCGGACGGGGTGAAGCTTTCTTT. Amino acids: CASSPSGRGEAFF. This chain links TRBV6-6 with TRBJ1-1; D is ambiguous. Trimming shortened V by 5 bases and J by 7 bases, and 14 bases separated the two germline ends. The CDR3 length is 13 residues. Germline assignment: CDR1 MNHNY and CDR2 SVGAGI (reference sequence).

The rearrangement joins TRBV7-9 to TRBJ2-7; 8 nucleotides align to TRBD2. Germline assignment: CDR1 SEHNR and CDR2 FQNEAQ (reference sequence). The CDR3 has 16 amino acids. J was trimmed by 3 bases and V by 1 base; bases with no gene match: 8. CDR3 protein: CASSLVTVAGFYEQYF. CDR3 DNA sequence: TGTGCCAGCAGCTTAGTAACGGTAGCGGGATTCTACGAGCAGTACTTC.

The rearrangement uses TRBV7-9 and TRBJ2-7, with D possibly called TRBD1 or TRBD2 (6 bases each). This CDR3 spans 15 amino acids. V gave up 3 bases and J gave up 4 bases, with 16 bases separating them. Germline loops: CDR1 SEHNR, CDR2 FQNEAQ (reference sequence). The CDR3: CASSFQGRPTYEQYF. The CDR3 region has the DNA TGTGCCAGCAGCTTTCAGGGGAGGCCCACTTACGAGCAGTACTTC.

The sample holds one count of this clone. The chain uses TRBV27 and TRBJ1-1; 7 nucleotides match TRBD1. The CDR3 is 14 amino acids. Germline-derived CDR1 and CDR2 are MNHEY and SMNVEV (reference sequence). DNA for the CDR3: TGTGCTCGACCAAAACAGGGGATTAACACTGAAGCTTTCTTT. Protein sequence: CARPKQGINTEAFF.

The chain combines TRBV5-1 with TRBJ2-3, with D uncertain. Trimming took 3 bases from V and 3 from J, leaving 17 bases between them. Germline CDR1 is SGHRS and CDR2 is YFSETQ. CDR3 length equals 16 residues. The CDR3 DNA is TGCGCCAGCAGCTGGTACCCGGCCCAAGGGACAGATACGCAGTATTTT. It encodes CASSWYPAQGTDTQYF.

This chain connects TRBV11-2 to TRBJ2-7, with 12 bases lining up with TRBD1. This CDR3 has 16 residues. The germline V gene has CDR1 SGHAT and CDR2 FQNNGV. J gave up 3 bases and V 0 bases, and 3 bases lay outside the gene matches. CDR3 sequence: CASSLEGQGAYYEQYF. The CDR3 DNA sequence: TGTGCCAGCAGCTTAGAGGGACAGGGGGCATACTACGAGCAGTACTTC.

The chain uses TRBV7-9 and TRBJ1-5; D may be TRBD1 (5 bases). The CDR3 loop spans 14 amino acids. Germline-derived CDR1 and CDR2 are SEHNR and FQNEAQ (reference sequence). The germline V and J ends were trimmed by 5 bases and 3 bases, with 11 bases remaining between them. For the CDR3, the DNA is TGTGCCAGCAGCAGCGACAGTTTCAATCAGCCCCAGCATTTT. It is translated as CASSSDSFNQPQHF.

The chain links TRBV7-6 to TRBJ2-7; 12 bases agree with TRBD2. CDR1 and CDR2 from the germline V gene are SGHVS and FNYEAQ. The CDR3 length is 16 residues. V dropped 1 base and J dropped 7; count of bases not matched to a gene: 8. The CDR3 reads CASSLGPGLAGGEQYF. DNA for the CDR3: TGTGCCAGCAGCTTAGGCCCTGGGCTAGCGGGAGGGGAGCAGTACTTC.

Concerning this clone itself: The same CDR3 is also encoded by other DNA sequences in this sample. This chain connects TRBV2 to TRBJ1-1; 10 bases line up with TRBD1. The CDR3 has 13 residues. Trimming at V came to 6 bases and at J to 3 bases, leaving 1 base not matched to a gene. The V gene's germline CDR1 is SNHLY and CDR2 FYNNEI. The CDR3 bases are TGTGCCAGCAGAGGACAGGGGGACACTGAAGCTTTCTTT. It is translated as CASRGQGDTEAFF.

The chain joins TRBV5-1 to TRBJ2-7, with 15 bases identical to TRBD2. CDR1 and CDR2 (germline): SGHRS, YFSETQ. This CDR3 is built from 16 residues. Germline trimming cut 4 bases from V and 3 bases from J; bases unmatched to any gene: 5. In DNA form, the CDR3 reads TGCGCCAGCAGCGCGGCGGGACTAGCGGGGGGCTACGAGCAGTACTTC. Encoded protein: CASSAAGLAGGYEQYF.

In nucleotides, the CDR3 is TGTGCCAGCAGTTTGACCGAGCGGTTCCAAGAGACCCAGTACTTC. It yields the protein CASSLTERFQETQYF. V is TRBV28 and J is TRBJ2-5, with D possibly TRBD2 on 5 matching bases. The V gene lost 3 bases and the J gene lost 1 base, with 12 bases spanning the gap. Germline V gene sequence: CDR1 MDHEN, CDR2 SYDVKM. The CDR3 totals 15 residues.

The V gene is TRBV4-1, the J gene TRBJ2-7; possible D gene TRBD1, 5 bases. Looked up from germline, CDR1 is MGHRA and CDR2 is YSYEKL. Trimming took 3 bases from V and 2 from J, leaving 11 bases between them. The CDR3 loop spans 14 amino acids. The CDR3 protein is CASSQQGVPYEQYF. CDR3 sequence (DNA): TGCGCCAGCAGCCAGCAGGGTGTTCCCTACGAGCAGTACTTC.

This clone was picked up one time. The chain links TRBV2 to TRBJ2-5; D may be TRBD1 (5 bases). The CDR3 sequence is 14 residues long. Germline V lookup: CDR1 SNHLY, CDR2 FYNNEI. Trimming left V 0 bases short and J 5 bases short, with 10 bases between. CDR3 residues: CASSEAGWGETQYF. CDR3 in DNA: TGTGCCAGCAGTGAAGCGGGGTGGGGCGAGACCCAGTACTTC.

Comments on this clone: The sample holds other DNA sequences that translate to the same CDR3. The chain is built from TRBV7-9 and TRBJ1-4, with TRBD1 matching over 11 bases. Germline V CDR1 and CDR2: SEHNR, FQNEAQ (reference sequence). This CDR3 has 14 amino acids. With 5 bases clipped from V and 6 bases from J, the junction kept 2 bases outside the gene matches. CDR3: CASSPGQGDEKLFF. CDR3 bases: TGTGCCAGCAGCCCGGGACAGGGGGATGAAAAACTGTTTTTT.

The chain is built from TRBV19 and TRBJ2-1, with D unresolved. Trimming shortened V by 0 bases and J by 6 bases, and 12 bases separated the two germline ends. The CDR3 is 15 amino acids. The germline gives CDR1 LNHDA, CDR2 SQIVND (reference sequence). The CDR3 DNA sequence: TGTGCCAGTAGTATAGATTTTGGCATTCTCAATGAGCAGTTCTTC. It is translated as CASSIDFGILNEQFF.

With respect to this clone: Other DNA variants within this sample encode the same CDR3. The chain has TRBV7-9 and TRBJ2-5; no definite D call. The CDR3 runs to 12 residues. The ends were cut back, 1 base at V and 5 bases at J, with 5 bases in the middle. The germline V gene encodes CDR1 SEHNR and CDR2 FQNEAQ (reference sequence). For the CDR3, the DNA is TGTGCCAGCAGCTTAGTGGGGGAGACCCAGTACTTC. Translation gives CASSLVGETQYF.

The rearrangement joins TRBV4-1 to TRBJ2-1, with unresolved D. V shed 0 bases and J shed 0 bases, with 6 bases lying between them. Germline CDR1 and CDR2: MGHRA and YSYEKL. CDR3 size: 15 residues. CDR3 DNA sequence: TGCGCCAGCAGCCAAGATGGCGCCTCCTACAATGAGCAGTTCTTC. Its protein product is CASSQDGASYNEQFF.

This CDR3 is CASSLAPGTITYEQYF. The CDR3, as DNA: TGCGCCAGCAGCTTGGCACCCGGGACAATTACCTACGAGCAGTACTTC. The chain combines TRBV5-1 with TRBJ2-7; TRBD1 might be the D (6 bases). The V gene's germline CDR1 is SGHRS and CDR2 YFSETQ. V was trimmed by 0 bases and J by 2 bases, leaving 15 bases between them. The CDR3 spans 16 residues.

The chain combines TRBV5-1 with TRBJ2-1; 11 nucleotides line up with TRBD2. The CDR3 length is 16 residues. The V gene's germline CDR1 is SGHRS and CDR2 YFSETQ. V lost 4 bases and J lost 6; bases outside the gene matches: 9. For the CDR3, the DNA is TGCGCCAGCAGCAGTAGCGGGGGGGACTCCCTCAATGAGCAGTTCTTC. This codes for CASSSSGGDSLNEQFF.

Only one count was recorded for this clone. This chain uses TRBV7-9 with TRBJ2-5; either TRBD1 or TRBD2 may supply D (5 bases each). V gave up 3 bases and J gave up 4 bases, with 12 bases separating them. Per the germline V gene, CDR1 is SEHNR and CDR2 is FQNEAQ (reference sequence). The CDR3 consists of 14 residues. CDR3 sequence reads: CASSFAGTRETQYF. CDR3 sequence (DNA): TGTGCCAGCAGCTTTGCCGGGACGCGAGAGACCCAGTACTTC.